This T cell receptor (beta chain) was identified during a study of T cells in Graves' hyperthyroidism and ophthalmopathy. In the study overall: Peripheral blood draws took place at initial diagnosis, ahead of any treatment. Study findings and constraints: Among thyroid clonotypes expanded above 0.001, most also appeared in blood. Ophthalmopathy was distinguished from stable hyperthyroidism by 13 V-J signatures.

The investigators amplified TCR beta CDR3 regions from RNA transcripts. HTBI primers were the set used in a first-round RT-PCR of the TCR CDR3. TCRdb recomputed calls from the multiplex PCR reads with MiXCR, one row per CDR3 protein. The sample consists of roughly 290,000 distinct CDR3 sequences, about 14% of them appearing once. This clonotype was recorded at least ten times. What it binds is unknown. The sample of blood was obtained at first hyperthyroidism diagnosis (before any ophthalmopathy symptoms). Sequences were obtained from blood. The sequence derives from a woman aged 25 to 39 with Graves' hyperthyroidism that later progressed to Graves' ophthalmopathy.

CDR3 DNA: TGTGCCAGCAGCACACGGACAGGGACGGGGGGCTACACCTTC. Its protein product is CASSTRTGTGGYTF. The chain combines TRBV7-8 with TRBJ1-2, with 8 bases lining up with TRBD1. The germline CDR1 and CDR2 sequences are SGHVS and FQNEAQ. The V segment lost 5 bases and the J segment 8 bases; nucleotides outside the gene matches: 10. The CDR3 contains 14 residues.